The rows below give T cell receptor beta chains drawn from one sample of a study of T cells in Graves' hyperthyroidism and ophthalmopathy. Each CDR3 protein gets one entry after TCRdb re-called the multiplex PCR reads with MiXCR. The table has 250,000 to 400,000 distinct CDR3 sequences, 12% to 15% seen once. Sample: blood. The receptors were sampled from a woman in her 40s with Graves' ophthalmopathy. Each CDR3 is given with its conserved first and last residue. The order of the fields is D gene, CDR3 length, clone size, J gene, V gene, CDR3 protein, CDR3 DNA. The D gene is left open where the match is weak. The size entry is marked missing in some rows and otherwise reads once, few, many or a size class.

NA,15,many,TRBJ1-2,TRBV7-2,CASSLALPNARGYTF,TGTGCCAGCAGCTTAGCGCTCCCGAACGCCAGAGGCTACACCTTC
NA,13,many,TRBJ1-2,TRBV29-1,CSVQGGIQSGYTF,TGCAGCGTTCAGGGAGGGATTCAGTCTGGCTACACCTTC
NA,15,NA,TRBJ2-2,TRBV19,CASSIVGVITGELFF,TGTGCCAGTAGTATCGTCGGAGTAATTACCGGGGAGCTGTTTTTT
NA,14,many,TRBJ2-7,TRBV6-5,CASSYGPSGYEQYF,TGTGCCAGCAGTTACGGCCCGAGCGGCTACGAGCAGTACTTC
TRBD1,13,many,TRBJ1-2,TRBV7-2,CASSLQGARGYTF,TGTGCCAGCAGCTTGCAGGGGGCGAGGGGCTACACCTTC
NA,14,NA,TRBJ2-2,TRBV6-1,CASLRQLGTGGLFF,TGTGCCAGCCTCCGTCAACTCGGCACCGGGGGGCTGTTTTTT
TRBD1,15,many,TRBJ2-7,TRBV10-3,CAISEAVGQGYEQYF,TGTGCCATCAGTGAAGCGGTAGGACAGGGCTACGAGCAGTACTTC
NA,12,NA,TRBJ1-2,TRBV28,CASRSGALGYTF,TGTGCCAGCAGGTCAGGGGCCTTAGGCTACACCTTC
NA,15,NA,TRBJ2-2,TRBV9,CASSFSLGGTGELFF,TGTGCCAGCAGCTTCTCCCTAGGCGGCACCGGGGAGCTGTTTTTT
NA,14,many,TRBJ2-4,TRBV29-1,CSVERRRGDNIQYF,TGCAGCGTTGAAAGGCGGAGGGGGGACAACATTCAGTACTTC
NA,15,few,TRBJ2-1,TRBV11-2,CASSLSWVVNNEQFF,TGTGCCAGCAGCTTATCTTGGGTTGTAAACAATGAGCAGTTCTTC
NA,15,many,TRBJ2-1,TRBV6-4,CASTRDALNYNEQFF,TGTGCCAGCACTCGGGACGCACTAAACTACAATGAGCAGTTCTTC
TRBD2,12,many,TRBJ2-1,TRBV20-1,CSAWAGGNEQFF,TGCAGTGCCTGGGCGGGGGGAAATGAGCAGTTCTTC
TRBD1,13,many,TRBJ2-3,TRBV2,CASRGQGTDTQYF,TGTGCCAGCAGGGGACAGGGCACAGATACGCAGTATTTT
NA,14,few,TRBJ1-1,TRBV2,CASRWGGLDTEAFF,TGTGCCAGCAGGTGGGGGGGTCTGGACACTGAAGCTTTCTTT
NA,14,many,TRBJ2-7,TRBV19,CASSIGARQYEQYF,TGTGCCAGTAGTATCGGCGCTAGGCAGTACGAGCAGTACTTC
TRBD1,14,NA,TRBJ2-1,TRBV5-4,CASSQEDRGNEQFF,TGTGCCAGCAGCCAGGAGGACAGGGGAAATGAGCAGTTCTTC
TRBD1,16,many,TRBJ1-3,TRBV7-2,CASSLQTGSSGNTIYF,TGTGCCAGCAGCTTACAGACAGGGAGCTCTGGAAACACCATATATTTT
NA,16,many,TRBJ2-7,TRBV6-6,CASSYSTGHASYEQYF,TGTGCCAGCAGTTACTCTACCGGGCACGCTTCCTACGAGCAGTACTTC
NA,13,many,TRBJ2-7,TRBV19,CASSQAATYEQYF,TGTGCCAGTAGTCAGGCGGCAACCTACGAGCAGTACTTC
TRBD1,14,NA,TRBJ2-2,TRBV11-2,CASSFDRVTGELFF,TGTGCCAGCAGCTTCGACAGGGTCACCGGGGAGCTGTTTTTT
TRBD1,16,many,TRBJ1-1,TRBV6-1,CASSVTGRRSNTEAFF,TGTGCCAGCAGTGTGACAGGGAGGAGAAGTAACACTGAAGCTTTCTTT
TRBD2,13,many,TRBJ2-7,TRBV28,CASRALAGVLQYF,TGTGCCAGCAGGGCGCTAGCGGGAGTATTGCAGTACTTC
NA,16,NA,TRBJ2-5,TRBV28,CASTKSSGGSLATQYF,TGTGCCAGCACCAAAAGCTCTGGGGGGTCCTTGGCGACCCAGTACTTC
TRBD1,18,NA,TRBJ1-6,TRBV7-9,CASSLRTGESSYNSPLHF,TGTGCCAGCAGCCTTCGGACAGGGGAATCTTCCTATAATTCACCCCTCCACTTT
NA,16,NA,TRBJ2-1,TRBV20-1,CSARGRLGAGYNEQFF,TGCAGTGCTAGAGGGCGTTTGGGGGCTGGTTACAATGAGCAGTTCTTC
TRBD2,18,few,TRBJ2-7,TRBV11-2,CASSSSRGTSVNIYEQYF,TGTGCCAGCAGCTCCTCTCGGGGGACTAGCGTGAATATCTACGAGCAGTACTTC
NA,15,many,TRBJ2-7,TRBV9,CASSVGDRPTYEQYF,TGTGCCAGCAGCGTAGGGGACCGACCGACCTACGAGCAGTACTTC
NA,16,many,TRBJ1-5,TRBV6-2/TRBV6-3,CASSFSGTGVHQPQHF,TGTGCCAGCAGTTTTTCCGGGACGGGAGTTCATCAGCCCCAGCATTTT
NA,16,NA,TRBJ2-3,TRBV24-1,CATSDVTREGTDTQYF,TGTGCCACCAGTGATGTGACTAGGGAGGGCACAGATACGCAGTATTTT
TRBD1,14,many,TRBJ1-6,TRBV2,CASSADRGNSPLHF,TGTGCCAGCAGCGCCGACAGGGGAAATTCACCCCTCCACTTT
NA,14,many,TRBJ1-1,TRBV2,CASSQQLGNTEAFF,TGTGCCAGCAGCCAACAACTCGGGAACACTGAAGCTTTCTTT
NA,17,many,TRBJ2-1,TRBV20-1,CSARVVRGSSSYNEQFF,TGCAGTGCTAGAGTCGTTAGGGGAAGTAGCTCCTACAATGAGCAGTTCTTC
TRBD2,14,many,TRBJ2-1,TRBV6-1,CASSSPGTNNEQFF,TGTGCCAGCAGTTCCCCCGGGACTAACAATGAGCAGTTCTTC
NA,14,NA,TRBJ2-3,TRBV10-1,CASSENTRTDTQYF,TGCGCCAGCAGTGAAAACACCAGGACAGATACGCAGTATTTT
TRBD2,17,many,TRBJ2-3,TRBV9,CASSVEPAGGQGNTQYF,TGTGCCAGCAGCGTAGAACCAGCGGGGGGACAAGGTAATACGCAGTATTTT
TRBD1,15,few,TRBJ1-2,TRBV7-9,CASSNRDREYVGYTF,TGTGCCAGCAGCAATCGGGACAGGGAATATGTTGGCTACACCTTC
TRBD1,13,many,TRBJ1-2,TRBV12-3/TRBV12-4,CASSAHRGRGYTF,TGTGCCAGCAGTGCCCACAGGGGCCGTGGCTACACCTTC
TRBD1,15,few,TRBJ1-1,TRBV18,CASSPQGAGNTEAFF,TGTGCCAGCTCACCCCAGGGGGCTGGGAACACTGAAGCTTTCTTT
NA,14,many,TRBJ1-4,TRBV12-3/TRBV12-4,CASSFSGAGEKLFF,TGTGCCAGCAGTTTTTCGGGGGCAGGTGAAAAACTGTTTTTT
NA,12,many,TRBJ2-1,TRBV27,CASSDFINEQFF,TGTGCCAGCAGTGATTTTATAAATGAGCAGTTCTTC
NA,15,few,TRBJ1-6,TRBV7-2,CASSLERRHNSPLHF,TGTGCCAGCAGCTTAGAGAGACGGCATAATTCACCCCTCCACTTT
NA,13,NA,TRBJ1-2,TRBV20-1,CSARAQGYYGYTF,TGCAGTGCTCGAGCACAGGGATACTATGGCTACACCTTC
TRBD2,15,NA,TRBJ2-5,TRBV28,CASSLISSGGETQYF,TGTGCCAGCAGTTTAATCTCTAGCGGGGGGGAGACCCAGTACTTC
NA,15,many,TRBJ2-2,TRBV12-3/TRBV12-4,CASSWLWQGPGELFF,TGTGCCAGCAGTTGGTTGTGGCAGGGCCCCGGGGAGCTGTTTTTT
TRBD1,16,few,TRBJ2-7,TRBV28,CASSPQQAGGYYEQYF,TGTGCCAGCAGTCCCCAGCAGGCAGGGGGCTACTACGAGCAGTACTTC
TRBD2,16,many,TRBJ2-5,TRBV12-3/TRBV12-4,CASSAGTSGPSETQYF,TGTGCCAGCAGTGCCGGGACTAGCGGCCCATCGGAGACCCAGTACTTC
NA,15,many,TRBJ2-3,TRBV29-1,CSVEDWNNSTDTQYF,TGCAGCGTTGAAGATTGGAACAATTCCACAGATACGCAGTATTTT
NA,13,many,TRBJ2-1,TRBV25-1,CASRWDGNNEQFF,TGTGCCAGCAGATGGGACGGAAACAATGAGCAGTTCTTC
NA,15,many,TRBJ1-5,TRBV3-1,CASSNTKYSNQPQHF,TGTGCCAGCAGCAATACAAAATATAGCAATCAGCCCCAGCATTTT
TRBD2,14,many,TRBJ2-1,TRBV11-2,CASNRGGAGGEQFF,TGTGCCAGCAATCGCGGGGGGGCCGGTGGTGAGCAGTTCTTC
NA,13,NA,TRBJ1-4,TRBV4-2,CASSQDGVEKLFF,TGTGCCAGCAGCCAAGATGGGGTAGAAAAACTGTTTTTT
NA,13,few,TRBJ2-2,TRBV6-1,CASRGSGAGELFF,TGTGCCAGCAGGGGTAGCGGTGCCGGGGAGCTGTTTTTT